What follows is one TCR beta chain and its context. Its antigen remains unidentified. The record originates from a study of T cell repertoires in cytomegalovirus infection. Study-wide findings and caveats: Dominating the ex vivo response were TCR beta clonotypes that were CMV-specific and HLA-C-restricted.

V was pared by 5 bases and J by 1 base, with 11 bases between. The germline CDR1 and CDR2 sequences are MNHEY and SMNVEV (reference sequence). The CDR3 spans 14 residues. TCRdb reprocessed the reads via MiXCR and lists one record per CDR3 protein. The sample includes about 47,000 distinct CDR3 sequences, 15% to 20% of them seen just once. The TCR originated in a human donor in good health (CMV status not recorded). Some clones in this sample may be carry-over from other donors' samples. The rearrangement links TRBV27 to TRBJ2-5; D may be TRBD1 (5 bases). This material consisted of CD8+ T cells from cultured PBMCs, taken from culture after CMV antigen stimulation. CDR3 DNA sequence: TGTGCCAGCAGTATTCAGGGATTCCAAGAGACCCAGTACTTC. It is translated as CASSIQGFQETQYF.